The T cell receptor beta chain described here comes from a study of molecular identifiers for immune sequencing clone quantification. Study conclusions and caveats: Spiked Jurkat TCR RNA from one cell was reportedly detectable among some 1 million naive cells. Effector cells kept over 98% of their molecules in clones above 20 RNA copies, while naive cells kept under 1% there. Clone sizes could be underestimated for highly expanded clones when identical TCR molecules share a barcode.

Bulk TCR library preparation followed previously described methods with listed TCR primers. TCRdb processed the PCR reads anew with MiXCR; each CDR3 protein has one entry. The sample lists hundreds of thousands of distinct CDR3 sequences; 20% were seen once. A few counts support this clonotype. As yet, its antigen is unknown. V was shortened by 3 bases and J by 0 bases, with 12 bases between the two germline ends. The CDR3 has 16 residues. Germline CDR1 LNHDA, CDR2 SQIVND (reference sequence). The sample was naive CD8+ T cells from blood, with Jurkat cell RNA spiked in. Stated subset: FACS-sorted CD8+CD4-CCR7+CD45RA+ naive T cells. This sequence was found in a human donor in good health. Some libraries in this study had Jurkat cell RNA spiked in. This chain uses TRBV19 with TRBJ1-3; D is uncertain. CDR3 nucleotides: TGTGCCAGTAGTATCGGTTCACGGAGCTCTGGAAACACCATATATTTT. Amino acids: CASSIGSRSSGNTIYF.